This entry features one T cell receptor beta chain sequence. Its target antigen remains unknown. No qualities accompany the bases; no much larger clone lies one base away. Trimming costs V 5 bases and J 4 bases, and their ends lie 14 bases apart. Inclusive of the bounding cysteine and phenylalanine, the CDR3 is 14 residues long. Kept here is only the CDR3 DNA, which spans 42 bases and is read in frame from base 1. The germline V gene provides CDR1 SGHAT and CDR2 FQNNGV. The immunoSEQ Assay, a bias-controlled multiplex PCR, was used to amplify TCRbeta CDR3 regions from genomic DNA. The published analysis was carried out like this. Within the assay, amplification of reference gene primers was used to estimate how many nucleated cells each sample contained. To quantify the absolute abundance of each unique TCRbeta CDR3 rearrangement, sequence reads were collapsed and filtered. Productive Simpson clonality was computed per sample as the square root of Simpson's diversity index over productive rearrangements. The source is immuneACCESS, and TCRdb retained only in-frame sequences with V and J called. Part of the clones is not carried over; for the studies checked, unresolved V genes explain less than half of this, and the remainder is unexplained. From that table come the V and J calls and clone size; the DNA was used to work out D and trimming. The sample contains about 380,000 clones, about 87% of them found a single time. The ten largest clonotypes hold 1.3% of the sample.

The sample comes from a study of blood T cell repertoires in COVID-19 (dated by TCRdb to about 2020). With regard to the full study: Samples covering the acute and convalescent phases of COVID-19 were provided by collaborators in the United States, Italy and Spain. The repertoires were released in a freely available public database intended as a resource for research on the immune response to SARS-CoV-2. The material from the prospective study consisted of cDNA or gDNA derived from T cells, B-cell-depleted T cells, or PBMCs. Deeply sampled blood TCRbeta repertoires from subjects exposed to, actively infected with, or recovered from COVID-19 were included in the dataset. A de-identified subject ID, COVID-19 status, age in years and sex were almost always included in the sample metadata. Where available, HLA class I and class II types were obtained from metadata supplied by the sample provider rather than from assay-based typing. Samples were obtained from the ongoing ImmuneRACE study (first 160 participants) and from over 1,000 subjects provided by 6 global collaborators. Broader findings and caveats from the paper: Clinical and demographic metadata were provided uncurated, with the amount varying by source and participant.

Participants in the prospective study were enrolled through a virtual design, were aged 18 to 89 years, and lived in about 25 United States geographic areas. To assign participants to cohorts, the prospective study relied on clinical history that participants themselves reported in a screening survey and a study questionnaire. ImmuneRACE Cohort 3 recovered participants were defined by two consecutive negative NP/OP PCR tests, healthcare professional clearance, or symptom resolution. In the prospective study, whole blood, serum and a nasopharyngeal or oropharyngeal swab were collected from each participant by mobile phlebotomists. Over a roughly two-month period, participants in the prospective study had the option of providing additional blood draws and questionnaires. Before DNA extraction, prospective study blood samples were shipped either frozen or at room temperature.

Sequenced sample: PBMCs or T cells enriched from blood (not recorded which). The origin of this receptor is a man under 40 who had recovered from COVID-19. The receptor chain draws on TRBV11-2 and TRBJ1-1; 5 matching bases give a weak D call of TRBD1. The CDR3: CASSPAGSSTEAFF. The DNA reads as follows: TGTGCCAGCAGCCCGGCAGGGTCGAGCACTGAAGCTTTCTTT.